Listed below are T cell receptor beta chains from one sample, sequenced in a study of blood T cell repertoires in COVID-19. Assay: immunoSEQ multiplex PCR; the TCRdb copy retains only in-frame clones and omits some. The table lists 150,000 to 200,000 clones, 75% to 90% of them singletons, with around 6.9% in the top ten. The source material was peripheral blood. All receptors derive from a man aged 55 to 70 with acute or convalescent COVID-19. Both conserved end residues are part of each CDR3. The D gene is left open where the match is weak. Expanded clones are given a class, and other clones once, few, many or no size at all.

TRBJ2-7,TRBV1,.,.,TGCACCAGCAGCCAAGTCATAGGAATAGCGGGGGGTTCCTACGAGCAGTACTTC,CTSSQVIGIAGGSYEQYF
TRBJ1-6,TRBV6-5,TRBD1,.,TGTGCCAGCAGTTACCATACAGGGGATTCACCCCTCCACTTT,CASSYHTGDSPLHF
TRBJ1-2,TRBV5-6,.,.,TGTGCCAGCAGCACCCGGACAGACTACGGCTACACCTTC,CASSTRTDYGYTF
TRBJ2-3,TRBV5-1,.,.,TGCGCCAGCAGCTTGGCTGGAGGGGGCCCGGCAGATACGCAGTATTTT,CASSLAGGGPADTQYF
TRBJ2-1,TRBV4-2,TRBD2,once,TGTGCCAGCAGCCTCCACGGCGGGAGGACGATGGAGGAGCAGTTCTTC,CASSLHGGRTMEEQFF
TRBJ2-3,TRBV27,TRBD1,.,TGTGCCAGCAGAGGACAGGGGGCGGCAGATACGCAGTATTTT,CASRGQGAADTQYF
TRBJ2-2,TRBV7-2,TRBD1,once,TGTGCCAGCAGCTCGGAAGGGACAGGGGGCACCGGGGAGCTGTTTTTT,CASSSEGTGGTGELFF
TRBJ1-1,TRBV5-1,TRBD1,.,TGCGCCAGCAGCTTCTCGGGACAGGGGAACACTGAAGCTTTCTTT,CASSFSGQGNTEAFF
TRBJ1-2,TRBV5-4,.,.,TGTGCCAGCAGCGTCGACAGGTTGGGCGGCTACACCTTC,CASSVDRLGGYTF
TRBJ2-1,TRBV11-3,TRBD2,.,TGTGCCAGCAGCCAGGGCTCTAGCGGGGGGACTGAGCAGTTCTTC,CASSQGSSGGTEQFF
TRBJ1-1,TRBV11-2,TRBD1,.,TGTGCCAGCAGCTTTTATCACAGGGGGCAAGTCTCTGAAGCTTTCTTT,CASSFYHRGQVSEAFF
TRBJ1-4,TRBV6-5,TRBD1,.,TGTGCCAGCAGTATAAGGGACAGGGTTGGAGAAAAACTGTTTTTT,CASSIRDRVGEKLFF
TRBJ1-1,TRBV9,.,.,TGTGCCAGCAGCGTCTCAGGGTTCGGCACTGAAGCTTTCTTT,CASSVSGFGTEAFF
TRBJ1-4,TRBV7-2,.,.,TGTGCCAGCAGCTTATCGGGGGAAAAACTGTTTTTT,CASSLSGEKLFF
TRBJ2-2,TRBV24-1,.,.,TGTGCCACCAGTGATTTTGGAGGGAACACCGGGGAGCTGTTTTTT,CATSDFGGNTGELFF
TRBJ1-4,TRBV7-8,.,.,TGTGCCAGCAGCTTATCGCGGGGTACTAATGAAAAACTGTTTTTT,CASSLSRGTNEKLFF
TRBJ2-1,TRBV7-3,.,.,TGTGCCAGCAGCACCGCGGGGGCTTACAATGAGCAGTTCTTC,CASSTAGAYNEQFF
TRBJ1-1,TRBV18,TRBD1,.,TGTGCCAGCTCACTCTCGACAGGGTCTAACACTGAAGCTTTCTTT,CASSLSTGSNTEAFF
TRBJ2-7,TRBV10-2,TRBD1,.,TGCGCCAGCTCGGGACAGGGGTCTATCTACGAGCAGTACTTC,CASSGQGSIYEQYF
TRBJ1-2,TRBV14,.,once,TGTGCCAGCAGCCAATCGGGCCGGGATTATGGCTACACCTTC,CASSQSGRDYGYTF
TRBJ1-1,TRBV5-1,TRBD1,.,TGCGCCAGCAGCTCGACAGGGGCCGACACTGAAGCTTTCTTT,CASSSTGADTEAFF
TRBJ2-7,TRBV10-3,.,many,TGTGCCATCAGGACGGGGATGGACTACGAGCAGTACTTC,CAIRTGMDYEQYF
TRBJ2-1,TRBV5-6,TRBD1,.,TGTGCCAGCAGCTTGGACCCGGGACAGGGCCACAATGAGCAGTTCTTC,CASSLDPGQGHNEQFF
TRBJ2-2,TRBV4-1,.,.,TGCGCCAGCAGCCAAGGACAGGTCGCGAACACCGGGGAGCTGTTTTTT,CASSQGQVANTGELFF
TRBJ1-4,TRBV5-1,TRBD1,many,TGCGCCAGCAGCTTGGAACAGGGGAAGGGAAAACTGTTTTTT,CASSLEQGKGKLFF
TRBJ2-7,TRBV7-9,TRBD1,.,TGTGCCAGCAGCCGCACAGGGGGCCTGGGCTCCTACGAGCAGTACTTC,CASSRTGGLGSYEQYF
TRBJ1-2,TRBV5-8,.,.,TGTGCCAGCAGCTTGCCGCCCCGGGGGGACCTCTATGGCTACACCTTC,CASSLPPRGDLYGYTF
TRBJ1-1,TRBV5-4,.,once,TGTGCCAGCAGCGAGGACAGAAACACTGAAGCTTTCTTT,CASSEDRNTEAFF
TRBJ1-2,TRBV9,.,.,TGTGCCAGCAGCGTAGGTCTAGGCAGGGACTATGGCTACACCTTC,CASSVGLGRDYGYTF
TRBJ2-5,TRBV11-2,TRBD2,.,TGTGCCAGCAGCTGGGGAGGGCGAGAGACCCAGTACTTC,CASSWGGRETQYF
TRBJ2-3,TRBV19,TRBD2,.,TGTGCCAGTAGTACAAGCGGGAGTGCAGATACGCAGTATTTT,CASSTSGSADTQYF
TRBJ2-2,TRBV29-1,TRBD2,.,TGCAGCGTTGCAGGGGGACTAGCGGGAGGGCCATACACCGGGGAGCTGTTTTTT,CSVAGGLAGGPYTGELFF
TRBJ1-1,TRBV25-1,.,.,TGTGCCAGCAGTCGGGTGAGCACTGAAGCTTTCTTT,CASSRVSTEAFF
TRBJ1-1,TRBV29-1,.,.,TGCAGCGTTACGAAAAGGCTAGTGAACACTGAAGCTTTCTTT,CSVTKRLVNTEAFF
TRBJ1-4,TRBV24-1,.,.,TGTGCCACCAGTGACCCTCAGGGAGGAACTAATGAAAAACTGTTTTTT,CATSDPQGGTNEKLFF
TRBJ1-5,TRBV6-5,.,once,TGTGCCAGCAGTTACGCGGTGGATAGCAATCAGCCCCAGCATTTT,CASSYAVDSNQPQHF
TRBJ1-5,TRBV6-5,.,few,TGTGCCAGCAGAAAGGACAGTACAAATCAGCCCCAGCATTTT,CASRKDSTNQPQHF
TRBJ1-6,TRBV6-2/TRBV6-3,.,.,TGTGCCAGCAGTTACGGGGCGTATAATTCACCCCTCCACTTT,CASSYGAYNSPLHF
TRBJ1-1,TRBV9,TRBD1,.,TGTGCCAGCAGCCCGCGACAGGGACGGATCACTGAAGCTTTCTTT,CASSPRQGRITEAFF
TRBJ2-7,TRBV19,TRBD2,many,TGTGCCAGTAGTCTTATAGCGGGCCGCTACGAGCAGTACTTC,CASSLIAGRYEQYF
TRBJ2-1,TRBV19,.,.,TGTGCCCTAGGCCCAGCGGATTACAATGAGCAGTTCTTC,CALGPADYNEQFF
TRBJ2-1,TRBV27,TRBD2,.,TGTGCCAGCAGTTTGGGACTAGCCCCCAATGAGCAGTTCTTC,CASSLGLAPNEQFF
TRBJ1-5,TRBV6-2/TRBV6-3,TRBD1,.,TGTGCCAGCAGTTGGGACAGGGTCTCTCCCGTCCGGCAGCCCCAGCATTTT,CASSWDRVSPVRQPQHF
TRBJ2-7,TRBV6-6,TRBD2,.,TGTGCCAGCAGTTACGGGACTAACTCCTACGAGCAGTACTTC,CASSYGTNSYEQYF
TRBJ2-3,TRBV10-1,TRBD2,.,TGCGCCAGCAGTGAGTTTACTAGCGGGACCGATACGCAGTATTTT,CASSEFTSGTDTQYF
TRBJ2-4,TRBV9,TRBD2,.,TGTGCCAGCAGCGTAGTTGTTCGGCTAGCGGGGAGGGAAAACATTCAGTACTTC,CASSVVVRLAGRENIQYF
TRBJ2-1,TRBV23-1,TRBD2,.,TGCGCCAGTAGTCCCTTGCGGGAGAGGAATGAGCAGTTCTTC,CASSPLRERNEQFF
TRBJ2-3,TRBV29-1,TRBD2,.,TGCAGCGTTGGCGGACTAGCGGGAGGGCGTAGCACAGATACGCAGTATTTT,CSVGGLAGGRSTDTQYF